Following are 21 T cell receptor beta chains from one sample sequenced in a study of T cells in Graves' hyperthyroidism and ophthalmopathy. The TCR beta CDR3 regions underwent amplification using RNA transcripts as the source. HTBI primers were the set used in a first-round RT-PCR of the TCR CDR3. MiXCR was run by TCRdb on the multiplex PCR reads, yielding one entry per CDR3 protein. Of some 400,000 distinct CDR3 sequences listed, roughly 13% are singletons. The sequenced sample consisted of blood. The receptors originated from a woman aged 55-70 years with Graves' hyperthyroidism.

This clonotype was counted between two and nine times. The chain joins TRBV2 to TRBJ1-2, with D maybe TRBD1 (5 bases). CDR1 and CDR2 from the germline V gene are SNHLY and FYNNEI. The CDR3 sequence is 13 residues long. V was shortened by 4 bases and J by 4 bases, with 10 bases between the two germline ends. The CDR3 is CASSGQIFYGYTF. The CDR3 DNA is TGTGCCAGCAGTGGACAGATATTCTATGGCTACACCTTC.

Ten or more counts support this clonotype. The V call is TRBV7-9, the J call TRBJ2-3; no clear D gene. Germline V CDR1 and CDR2: SEHNR, FQNEAQ (reference sequence). The CDR3 spans 14 residues. Trimming pared 5 bases from V and 2 bases from J, leaving 11 bases between. The CDR3 coding sequence is TGTGCCAGCAGCCCTCCGCAGCTCACAGATACGCAGTATTTT. Translated, it gives CASSPPQLTDTQYF.

This clonotype came up many times. This chain joins TRBV20-1 and TRBJ1-1; 7 nucleotides match TRBD1. Germline loops: CDR1 DFQATT, CDR2 SNEGSKA (reference sequence). V trimming: 6 bases; J trimming: 3 bases; junction bases outside the gene matches: 4. The CDR3 consists of 12 residues. Here the CDR3 reads CSAITGDTEAFF. CDR3 in DNA: TGCAGTGCGATAACAGGGGACACTGAAGCTTTCTTT.

In regard to this clonotype: This could be a read error, since a much larger clone is one nucleotide away. It is likely a read error, because the conserved phenylalanine at the end of the CDR3 is missing. The rearrangement uses TRBV3-1 and TRBJ2-1; no clear D. Trimming shortened V by 1 base and J by 2 bases, and 9 bases separated the two germline ends. This CDR3 is built from 15 residues. Germline V gene data show CDR1 as LGHDT and CDR2 as YNNKEL (reference sequence). CDR3 nucleotide sequence: TGTGCCAGCAGCCAAGTGAACGGGCCCTACAATGAGCAGTTCTCC. Amino acid sequence: CASSQVNGPYNEQFS.

This clonotype has only a few counts. The gene calls are TRBV20-1 and TRBJ2-1; D might be TRBD2 (5 bases). CDR3 length: 13 residues. V lost 3 bases and J 8 bases, leaving 14 bases between the germline ends. Germline V gene lookup returns CDR1 DFQATT and CDR2 SNEGSKA (reference sequence). The CDR3 region has the DNA TGCAGTGCTAGTGACCAGAGGGTTTATGAGCAGTTCTTC. Translating it yields CSASDQRVYEQFF.

The V and J genes are TRBV20-1 and TRBJ2-7; D gene ambiguous. Germline CDR1 DFQATT, CDR2 SNEGSKA (reference sequence). The ends were cut back, 6 bases at V and 4 bases at J, with 16 bases in the middle. The CDR3 is made up of 13 amino acids. The chain's CDR3 is CSAERSELYEQYF. The CDR3 coding sequence is TGCAGTGCGGAACGCAGCGAATTGTACGAGCAGTACTTC.

There are many counts of this clonotype. This sequence joins TRBV13 and TRBJ2-7, with 8 bases identical to TRBD2. Germline V gene data show CDR1 as PRHDT and CDR2 as FYEKMQ (reference sequence). CDR3 length equals 16 residues. V trimming: 3 bases; J trimming: 5 bases; junction bases outside the gene matches: 12. CDR3 region: CASSFLAGSGNDEQYF. CDR3 sequence (DNA): TGTGCCAGCAGCTTCCTAGCTGGTAGCGGGAACGACGAGCAGTACTTC. The full variable domain, with the rest looked up from reference TRBV13 and TRBJ2-7, is AAGVIQSPRHLIKEKRETATLKCYPIPRHDTVYWYQQGPGQDPQFLISFYEKMQSDKGSIPDRFSAQQFSDYHSELNMSSLELGDSALYFCASSFLAGSGNDEQYFGPGTRLTVT.

The CDR3 DNA reads as TGTGCCAGCAGCTTAGCGTCGGACACCATATATTTT. Protein sequence: CASSLASDTIYF. The chain couples TRBV7-6 to TRBJ1-3; D not certain. The germline V and J ends were trimmed by 0 bases and 8 bases, with 5 bases remaining between them. The germline gives CDR1 SGHVS, CDR2 FNYEAQ. The CDR3 runs 12 residues.

This clonotype has a count of ten or more. V and J are TRBV7-3 and TRBJ1-3; no firm D call. This CDR3 comprises 14 residues. Trimming pared 0 bases from V and 4 bases from J, leaving 7 bases between. Germline lookup yields CDR1 SGHTA and CDR2 FQGTGA. The CDR3 sequence: CASSLTGNGNTIYF. For the CDR3, the DNA is TGTGCCAGCAGCTTAACCGGGAACGGAAACACCATATATTTT.

In its sample, this clonotype was seen many times. This chain joins TRBV7-3 and TRBJ2-1; possible D gene TRBD1, 5 bases. V lost 5 bases, J lost 8 bases, and 13 bases lay in between. The CDR3 runs to 13 residues. Germline V lookup: CDR1 SGHTA, CDR2 FQGTGA. CDR3: CASSPPTRDEQFF. In nucleotides, the CDR3 is TGTGCCAGCAGCCCACCGACCAGGGATGAGCAGTTCTTC.

Ten or more counts support this clonotype. The chain carries TRBV10-2 and TRBJ1-5; 7 bases map to TRBD1. Germline loops: CDR1 WSHSY, CDR2 SAAADI. V gave up 9 bases and J gave up 7 bases; unmatched junction bases: 9. This CDR3 has 13 residues. CDR3 nucleotide sequence: TGCGCCAGTTCACCGGGACAGAGGCAGCCCCAGCATTTT. Translation gives CASSPGQRQPQHF.

The chain links TRBV6-1 to TRBJ1-5, with 7 nucleotides matching TRBD1. With 3 bases clipped from V and 6 bases from J, the junction kept 2 bases outside the gene matches. This CDR3 is 13 amino acids long. Germline V gene lookup returns CDR1 MNHNS and CDR2 SASEGT. The CDR3 region has the DNA TGTGCCAGCAGTGAGACAGGGAGTCAGCCCCAGCATTTT. This encodes CASSETGSQPQHF.

In its sample, this clonotype was seen many times. The chain combines TRBV7-9 with TRBJ2-7; 8 nucleotides align to TRBD1. J was trimmed by 6 bases and V by 4 bases; bases with no gene match: 2. The CDR3 runs 12 residues. Germline assignment: CDR1 SEHNR and CDR2 FQNEAQ (reference sequence). CDR3 in amino acids: CASSSGTGEQYF. DNA for the CDR3: TGTGCCAGCAGCTCCGGGACAGGCGAGCAGTACTTC. The full variable domain, completed using reference TRBV7-9 and TRBJ2-7, is DTGVSQNPRHKITKRGQNVTFRCDPISEHNRLYWYRQTLGQGPEFLTYFQNEAQLEKSRLLSDRFSAERPKGSFSTLEIQRTEQGDSAMYLCASSSGTGEQYFGPGTRLTVT.

This clonotype was detected ten times or more. This chain uses TRBV12-3 or TRBV12-4 with TRBJ2-3; 7 bases are a match to TRBD2. V lost 3 bases to trimming and J lost 6 bases; unmatched junction nucleotides: 6. The length of the CDR3 is 14 residues. DNA for the CDR3: TGTGCCAGCAGTTTTCGGGGAGGGCCCGATACGCAGTATTTT. This gives the protein CASSFRGGPDTQYF.

This clonotype was observed many times. The rearrangement joins TRBV5-1 to TRBJ2-5; 7 bases map to TRBD2. The CDR3 has 17 residues. Trimming removed 4 bases from V and 0 bases from J; junction bases left unmatched: 12. Per the germline V gene, CDR1 is SGHRS and CDR2 is YFSETQ. The CDR3 is CASSMTPGLSYQETQYF. The CDR3 bases are TGCGCCAGCAGCATGACTCCGGGACTATCGTACCAAGAGACCCAGTACTTC.

This chain connects TRBV6-1 to TRBJ1-5, with a weak D call TRBD1 (5 bases). V lost 7 bases and J 8 bases, leaving 12 bases between the germline ends. CDR3 length equals 12 residues. Germline CDR1 MNHNS, CDR2 SASEGT. CDR3 loop: CASTGTLEPQHF. As DNA, the CDR3 is TGTGCCAGCACAGGGACTTTAGAGCCCCAGCATTTT.

This clonotype was found many times. The chain recombines TRBV18 with TRBJ2-1; possibly TRBD1 or TRBD2 for D (5 bases each). CDR3 length: 14 amino acids. Germline V lookup: CDR1 KGHSH, CDR2 LQKENI. V was cut by 5 bases and J by 7 bases, with 15 bases left in between. CDR3 sequence reads: CASSGRGEGNEQFF. The CDR3 nucleotides are TGTGCCAGCTCAGGTCGGGGCGAAGGGAATGAGCAGTTCTTC.

The chain combines TRBV20-1 with TRBJ1-2; TRBD1 is a possible D gene (5 bases). Trimming shortened V by 0 bases and J by 8 bases, and 19 bases separated the two germline ends. In germline, CDR1 is DFQATT, CDR2 SNEGSKA (reference sequence). The CDR3 has 15 residues. CDR3 sequence reads: CSARDTGGALGGYTF. The CDR3 DNA is TGCAGTGCTAGAGACACAGGAGGGGCTTTGGGAGGCTACACCTTC.

This clonotype appeared a few times. V usage is TRBV5-5 and J usage is TRBJ1-5, with 7 positions matching TRBD1. The CDR3 spans 16 residues. V lost 1 base to trimming and J lost 5 bases; unmatched junction nucleotides: 9. CDR1 and CDR2 from the germline V gene are SGHKS and YYEKEE (reference sequence). DNA of the CDR3: TGTGCCAGCAGCTTGCTCGATTCAGGGGGTCATCAGCCCCAGCATTTT. Translation gives CASSLLDSGGHQPQHF.

In its sample, this clonotype was seen a few times. The chain has TRBV19 and TRBJ1-6; the D gene is possibly TRBD1 (5 bases). V dropped 6 bases and J dropped 7 bases, with 13 bases sitting between them. CDR1 is LNHDA, CDR2 SQIVND, per germline (reference sequence). The CDR3 loop spans 14 amino acids. In DNA, the CDR3 is TGTGCCAGTAGACTTGGGAGGGGAAATTCACCCCTCCACTTT. Protein sequence: CASRLGRGNSPLHF.

This clonotype was counted ten times or more. The rearrangement links TRBV7-9 to TRBJ2-7; TRBD1 aligns across 9 bases. The germline CDR1 and CDR2 sequences are SEHNR and FQNEAQ (reference sequence). The V segment lost 2 bases and the J segment 3 bases; nucleotides outside the gene matches: 8. The CDR3 consists of 16 residues. CDR3 amino acids: CASSLPRTGEDYEQYF. CDR3 DNA: TGTGCCAGCAGCTTACCTAGGACAGGGGAAGACTACGAGCAGTACTTC. Full variable domain (outside the CDR3, taken from reference TRBV7-9 and TRBJ2-7): DTGVSQNPRHKITKRGQNVTFRCDPISEHNRLYWYRQTLGQGPEFLTYFQNEAQLEKSRLLSDRFSAERPKGSFSTLEIQRTEQGDSAMYLCASSLPRTGEDYEQYFGPGTRLTVT.